The 18 T cell receptor beta chains listed next were all sequenced from one sample in a study of cytomegalovirus exposure and HLA in healthy donors. The PCR employed 60 Vbeta primers together with 13 Jbeta primers. The repertoire was sequenced with immunoSEQ multiplex PCR; TCRdb's copy has only in-frame clones and lacks some. The data show about 130,000 clones, 70% to 85% seen once. Sequenced input: PBMCs. These receptors were taken from a woman aged 50 to 60 in good health and CMV-seronegative.

This chain uses TRBV5-5 with TRBJ2-3; 13 bases are a match to TRBD2. This CDR3 is 18 amino acids long. The junction had 18 bases not matched to a gene; V was cut back by 2 bases and J by 12 bases. Germline values: CDR1 SGHKS, CDR2 YYEKEE (reference sequence). Here the CDR3 DNA reads TGTGCCAGCAGCTTCCGGGCCGAGACGGCGGGACTAGCGGGACTTCAGTATTTT. Residues: CASSFRAETAGLAGLQYF.

The J gene is TRBJ2-1, the V gene TRBV6-5; no firm D call. Trimming stripped 0 bases from V and 10 bases from J, with 10 bases between. There are 13 residues in the CDR3. CDR1 MNHEY and CDR2 SVGAGI come from the germline V gene. The CDR3 DNA reads TGTGCCAGCAGTTACTCGATTATCGGGGAGCAGTTCTTC. The encoded protein is CASSYSIIGEQFF.

This sequence joins TRBV7-2 and TRBJ1-3; the D gene is possibly TRBD1 (6 bases). With 10 bases removed from V and 0 bases from J, the gap between germline ends came to 13 bases. Germline V lookup: CDR1 SGHTA, CDR2 FQGNSA. The CDR3 extends over 14 amino acids. Written as DNA, the CDR3 is TGTGCCACGTCCGGGACAATCTCTGGAAACACCATATATTTT. As protein: CATSGTISGNTIYF.

The gene calls are TRBV18 and TRBJ1-2; 7 bases map to TRBD1. Germline V gives CDR1 KGHSH, CDR2 LQKENI. This CDR3 has 14 amino acids. Losses at the gene ends were 2 bases for V and 3 bases for J; bases not matched to a gene: 3. The CDR3, as DNA: TGTGCCAGCTCACCAAACGACAGGGACTATGGCTACACCTTC. This gives the protein CASSPNDRDYGYTF.

The V gene is TRBV28, the J gene TRBJ2-1; D is possibly TRBD1 (6 bases). V dropped 3 bases and J dropped 8 bases, with 14 bases sitting between them. This CDR3 has 14 amino acids. Per germline, CDR1 MDHEN and CDR2 SYDVKM. The chain's CDR3 is CASSFGQGNDEQFF. The DNA for the CDR3 is TGTGCCAGCAGTTTTGGCCAGGGGAATGATGAGCAGTTCTTC.

The V and J genes are TRBV6-5 and TRBJ2-7, with D perhaps matching TRBD1 (6 bases). The CDR3 extends over 12 amino acids. Germline CDR1 MNHEY, CDR2 SVGAGI. Trimming removed 8 bases at V and 5 bases at J, with 13 bases between. CDR3 protein: CASLSRGNEQYF. CDR3 DNA sequence: TGTGCCAGCCTTTCCAGGGGCAACGAGCAGTACTTC.

CDR3 amino acids: CASSVQGGMNTEAFF. CDR3 nucleotides: TGTGCCAGCAGCGTACAGGGGGGGATGAACACTGAAGCTTTCTTT. The chain joins TRBV7-2 to TRBJ1-1; TRBD1 matches at 8 bases. Germline assignment: CDR1 SGHTA and CDR2 FQGNSA. The CDR3 extends over 15 amino acids. V was clipped by 5 bases and J by 0 bases; unmatched bases: 5. The full variable domain, completed using reference TRBV7-2 and TRBJ1-1, is GAGVSQSPSNKVTEKGKDVELRCDPISGHTALYWYRQSLGQGLEFLIYFQGNSAPDKSGLPSDRFSAERTGGSVSTLTIQRTQQEDSAVYLCASSVQGGMNTEAFFGQGTRLTVV.

The V gene is TRBV9, the J gene TRBJ2-2; the D gene is possibly TRBD2 (5 bases). Deletions cut 0 bases from V and 1 base from J, with 10 bases between. From germline, CDR1 is SGDLS and CDR2 YYNGEE. The length of the CDR3 is 16 residues. The CDR3 is CASSVDATMNTGELFF. CDR3 DNA sequence: TGTGCCAGCAGCGTAGACGCGACTATGAACACCGGGGAGCTGTTTTTT.

The chain has TRBV28 and TRBJ1-2; tentatively, D is TRBD1 (6 bases). There are 15 residues in the CDR3. The ends were cut back, 3 bases at V and 3 bases at J, with 14 bases in the middle. Germline lookup yields CDR1 MDHEN and CDR2 SYDVKM. CDR3 sequence (DNA): TGTGCCAGCAGTTTGGGAGGGGGGACCCACTATGGCTACACCTTC. The encoded protein is CASSLGGGTHYGYTF.

CDR3 coding DNA: TGTGCCAGCAGTTTCCGGACAGGCAATCTGGAAAAACTGTTTTTT. This codes for CASSFRTGNLEKLFF. This rearrangement joins TRBV6-5 to TRBJ1-4; 7 positions match TRBD1. This CDR3 spans 15 amino acids. V shed 4 bases, J shed 8 bases, and the junction held 10 bases outside the gene matches. Germline V gene sequence: CDR1 MNHEY, CDR2 SVGAGI.

The CDR3 loop is CSVERFSGYGYTF. CDR3 nucleotide sequence: TGCAGCGTTGAACGATTCAGCGGCTATGGCTACACCTTC. V is TRBV29-1 and J is TRBJ1-2; D ambiguous. Germline CDR1 and CDR2: SQVTM and ANQGSEA. Between the trimmed V and J ends, which lost 2 bases and 4 bases, there was a span of 11 bases. The CDR3 extends over 13 amino acids.

J is TRBJ2-2 and V is TRBV28; the D gene is possibly TRBD1 (5 bases). Trimming removed 8 bases at V and 0 bases at J, with 7 bases between. CDR1 is MDHEN and CDR2 is SYDVKM in the germline V gene. The CDR3 contains 13 residues. CDR3 loop: CASRQPNTGELFF. The DNA of the CDR3 is TGTGCCAGCCGACAGCCGAACACCGGGGAGCTGTTTTTT.

The rearrangement uses TRBV29-1 and TRBJ2-5; D perhaps matches TRBD1 (6 bases). The CDR3 loop spans 13 amino acids. CDR1 SQVTM and CDR2 ANQGSEA come from the germline V gene. Trimming took 5 bases from V and 0 from J, leaving 10 bases between them. DNA of the CDR3: TGCAGCGTTTGGGGGACAAACCAAGAGACCCAGTACTTC. It codes for CSVWGTNQETQYF.

The chain links TRBV19 to TRBJ2-4, with 9 bases lining up with TRBD2. CDR1 is LNHDA, CDR2 SQIVND, per germline (reference sequence). The CDR3 runs to 18 residues. The V segment lost 7 bases and the J segment 3 bases; nucleotides outside the gene matches: 16. In DNA form, the CDR3 reads TGTGCCAGTACCGAACTAGCGGGCCCTCCCCGGGACAAAAACATTCAGTACTTC. As protein: CASTELAGPPRDKNIQYF. The variable domain in full, completed from reference TRBV19 and TRBJ2-4, reads DGGITQSPKYLFRKEGQNVTLSCEQNLNHDAMYWYRQDPGQGLRLIYYSQIVNDFQKGDIAEGYSVSREKKESFPLTVTSAQKNPTAFYLCASTELAGPPRDKNIQYFGAGTRLSVL.

This clone was seen a single time. DNA of the CDR3: TGCAGCGTTGGGCGGCAGGGGCACACTGAAGCTTTCTTT. Translating gives CSVGRQGHTEAFF. The chain has TRBV29-1 and TRBJ1-1; tentative D call: TRBD1 (6 bases). The CDR3 has 13 residues. V was cut by 4 bases and J by 3 bases, with 12 bases left in between. From germline, CDR1 is SQVTM and CDR2 ANQGSEA.

In its sample, this clone was seen a few times. The CDR3 sequence: CASSEGHQPQHF. The CDR3 DNA reads as TGTGCCAGCAGTGAAGGGCATCAGCCCCAGCATTTT. V gene TRBV6-1 combines with J gene TRBJ1-5; D is undetermined. The V gene's germline CDR1 is MNHNS and CDR2 SASEGT. Trimming stripped 1 base from V and 5 bases from J, with 3 bases between. The CDR3 spans 12 residues.

The chain links TRBV19 to TRBJ1-1, with 9 nucleotides matching TRBD1. Germline V gene lookup returns CDR1 LNHDA and CDR2 SQIVND (reference sequence). V shed 5 bases, J shed 7 bases, and the junction held 5 bases outside the gene matches. The CDR3 totals 13 residues. CDR3 DNA: TGTGCCAGTAGTGTCGACAGGGGGGGTGAAGCTTTCTTT. Its translation: CASSVDRGGEAFF.

V gene TRBV28 combines with J gene TRBJ2-5; TRBD1 agrees at 7 bases. CDR3 size: 16 residues. Germline loops: CDR1 MDHEN, CDR2 SYDVKM. V dropped 6 bases and J dropped 5; count of bases not matched to a gene: 15. Here the CDR3 DNA reads TGTGCCAGCAGCCCCCACAGGGGCCAGCCGGAGGAGACCCAGTACTTC. Translating it yields CASSPHRGQPEETQYF.